Listed below are T cell receptor beta chains from one sample, sequenced in a study of beta chain features in type 1 diabetes. Using immunoSEQ multiplex PCR, the repertoire was profiled, and TCRdb retains in-frame clones only, with some absent. The table shows about 360,000 clones, with over 10% occurring only once. The sequenced sample consisted of naive CD4+ T cells from blood. These TCRs come from a man aged 18 to 30 in good health. The CDR3 runs from the conserved cysteine through the conserved F or W. A D gene is named only where the DNA matches it firmly. Clone size appears in some rows only: once, few, many, or a class for an expanded clone.

V	J	size	D	DNA	CDR3
TRBV19	TRBJ2-5	few	NA	TGTGCCAGTAGTATTGGCAGCCAAGAGACCCAGTACTTC	CASSIGSQETQYF
TRBV18	TRBJ1-1	NA	NA	TGTGCCAGCTCACCACCCTCGACAGCTAATGAAGCTTTCTTT	CASSPPSTANEAFF
TRBV5-1	TRBJ1-2	NA	NA	TGCGCCAGCAGCTTGGGGCAGGGGCACTATGGCTACACCTTC	CASSLGQGHYGYTF
TRBV5-6	TRBJ1-4	NA	NA	TGTGCCAGCAGCTTGAACAGGGTTGAAAAACTGTTTTTT	CASSLNRVEKLFF
TRBV9	TRBJ1-2	few	TRBD1	TGTGCCAGCAGCTTAAAGGACAGGGTCCCTGGCTACACCTTC	CASSLKDRVPGYTF
TRBV5-1	TRBJ2-1	few	TRBD2	TGCGCCAGCAGCTCTTCCGGGACTAGCGGGAGTGGGGAGCAGTTCTTC	CASSSSGTSGSGEQFF
TRBV27	TRBJ1-6	few	NA	TGTGCCAGCAGCCTGGAAGACAGTTCACCCCTCCACTTT	CASSLEDSSPLHF
TRBV7-2	TRBJ2-7	few	NA	TGTGCCAGCAGCTTAGATGGACAGTCCTACGAGCAGTACTTC	CASSLDGQSYEQYF
TRBV7-9	TRBJ2-5	many	NA	TGTGCCAGCAGCTTAAATAGCGGAGAGACCCAGTACTTC	CASSLNSGETQYF
TRBV5-5	TRBJ2-3	NA	TRBD2	TGTGCCAGCAGCTTTAGACTAGCGGATCTAGATACGCAGTATTTT	CASSFRLADLDTQYF
TRBV5-1	TRBJ1-4	NA	TRBD1	TGCGCCAGCAGCTTTAGACAGGGATCAACTAATGAAAAACTGTTTTTT	CASSFRQGSTNEKLFF
TRBV6-5	TRBJ2-5	few	TRBD2	TGTGCCAGCAGTTATACGACTAGCGGGGTGGAGACCCAGTACTTC	CASSYTTSGVETQYF
TRBV30	TRBJ1-2	NA	TRBD1	TGTGCCTGGGGCCCCGGGACAGGGGTCGGCTACACCTTC	CAWGPGTGVGYTF
TRBV18	TRBJ2-5	NA	NA	TGTGCCAGCTCACCACGAACGGGGGTCCAAGAGACCCAGTACTTC	CASSPRTGVQETQYF
TRBV19	TRBJ2-7	NA	TRBD1	TGTGCCAGTAGTGTGGACAGGGAGTACGAGCAGTACTTC	CASSVDREYEQYF
TRBV7-7	TRBJ2-1	few	NA	TGTGCCAGCAGCTCCACGGGCAATGAGCAGTTCTTC	CASSSTGNEQFF
TRBV19	TRBJ1-5	NA	NA	TGTGCCAGTAGTATAGATCGCGGCAATCAGCCCCAGCATTTT	CASSIDRGNQPQHF
TRBV29-1	TRBJ2-4	many	NA	TGCAGCGTTGCACAGGGAAGAGCCAAAAACATTCAGTACTTC	CSVAQGRAKNIQYF
TRBV7-3	TRBJ2-1	few	NA	TGTGCCAGCAGCTTATTTGCGGGAAATGAGCAGTTCTTC	CASSLFAGNEQFF
TRBV5-1	TRBJ2-7	NA	TRBD1	TGCGCCAGCAGCGCCGACAGGGCCCCCTACGAGCAGTACTTC	CASSADRAPYEQYF
TRBV11-3	TRBJ2-2	NA	NA	TGTGCCAGCAGCTTAGATCTGGGCAGGGGTGGAAGTAGGAACACCGGGGAGCTGTTTTTT	CASSLDLGRGGSRNTGELFF
TRBV28	TRBJ2-7	few	NA	TGTGCCAGCAGCCCGGTCGGAGTCTACGAGCAGTACTTC	CASSPVGVYEQYF
TRBV4-3	TRBJ2-3	few	TRBD2	TGCGCCAGCAGCCAAGGGGCTAGCGGGGGGTACACAGATACGCAGTATTTT	CASSQGASGGYTDTQYF
TRBV30	TRBJ2-7	few	TRBD1	TGTGCCTGGGACAGGGCAAACGAGCAGTACTTC	CAWDRANEQYF
TRBV2	TRBJ2-5	NA	TRBD1	TGTGCCAGCAGGGCCGGGACAGGGGAAGAGACCCAGTACTTC	CASRAGTGEETQYF
TRBV30	TRBJ2-5	NA	TRBD2	TGTGCCTGGACCCGAGGGGCGGGGGACCAAGAGACCCAGTACTTC	CAWTRGAGDQETQYF
TRBV7-2	TRBJ2-5	NA	TRBD2	TGTGCCAGCAGCCCTACCAAACTAGCGGGGCAAGAGACCCAGTACTTC	CASSPTKLAGQETQYF
TRBV30	TRBJ1-2	NA	NA	TGTGCCTGGACCACCACTCTCGTAGGCTACACCTTC	CAWTTTLVGYTF
TRBV30	TRBJ2-7	NA	NA	TGTGCCTGGAGTGCTCAGGGGAACGAGCAGTACTTC	CAWSAQGNEQYF
TRBV7-2	TRBJ2-7	NA	NA	TGTGCCAGCAGCTCATCGACGGGGGTGGGATACGAGCAGTACTTC	CASSSSTGVGYEQYF
TRBV7-8	TRBJ1-2	NA	TRBD1	TGTGCCAGCAGCTCTTTAATCGACAGGGATCGTGGGGATGGCTACACCTTC	CASSSLIDRDRGDGYTF
TRBV10-3	TRBJ2-1	few	TRBD1	TGTGCCATCAATACCGGGACAGGGATGTCCAATGAGCAGTTCTTC	CAINTGTGMSNEQFF
TRBV18	TRBJ2-1	NA	NA	TGTGCCAGCTCACCCGAGCGGGCCAGCTCCTACAATGAGCAGTTCTTC	CASSPERASSYNEQFF
TRBV5-1	TRBJ2-3	few	NA	TGCGCCAGCAGCTTCCCCCTAGGGAGGGGGGTCGATACGCAGTATTTT	CASSFPLGRGVDTQYF
TRBV7-6	TRBJ2-5	few	TRBD2	TGTGCCAGCAGCTTCGGACTAGCGGGAGAGGCACTGCTGGAGACCCAGTACTTC	CASSFGLAGEALLETQYF
TRBV27	TRBJ2-7	few	NA	TGTGCCAGCAGTTCGGACAAGTCGAATCGAGAGCAGTACTTC	CASSSDKSNREQYF
TRBV5-1	TRBJ1-1	few	NA	TGCGCCAGCAGCTCGCAGGGCACCAACACTGAAGCTTTCTTT	CASSSQGTNTEAFF
TRBV19	TRBJ2-7	few	TRBD1	TGTGCCAGTAGACCCCAGGGGGAAAGCTCCTACGAGCAGTACTTC	CASRPQGESSYEQYF
TRBV5-1	TRBJ2-1	few	TRBD1	TGCGCCAGCAGCTTGGCCCTGACAGGGGGCGCTGGCACAGAGCAGTTCTTC	CASSLALTGGAGTEQFF
TRBV30	TRBJ2-3	NA	NA	TGTGCCTGGAGGGGAAGAGGGGGGGTGACAGATACGCAGTATTTT	CAWRGRGGVTDTQYF
TRBV5-4	TRBJ2-5	NA	NA	TGTGCCAGCAGCTTGGAGGGGGCAGGGGGGTCCCACTACTTC	CASSLEGAGGSHYF
TRBV18	TRBJ2-1	NA	NA	TGTGCCAGCTCCCCTGACCTGGGGCACAATGAGCAGTTCTTC	CASSPDLGHNEQFF
TRBV28	TRBJ2-5	NA	TRBD2	TGTGCCAGCAGTTTACTGTCTAGCGGGGGGGCCGAGACCCAGTACTTC	CASSLLSSGGAETQYF
TRBV2	TRBJ1-2	NA	NA	TGTGCCACCTCAGCGGGTGGCTACACCTTC	CATSAGGYTF
TRBV4-1	TRBJ2-7	few	NA	TGCGCCAGCAGCCAAGCAGGAACCTACGAGCAGTACTTC	CASSQAGTYEQYF
TRBV5-1	TRBJ2-3	few	TRBD2	TGCGCCAGCAGCTTGGCGATAGCGGGGGGAGAAGATACGCAGTATTTT	CASSLAIAGGEDTQYF
TRBV4-3	TRBJ2-7	NA	TRBD2	TGCGCCAGCAGCCAAGTAACTAGCGGGCACTCCTACGAGCAGTACTTC	CASSQVTSGHSYEQYF
TRBV19	TRBJ2-5	NA	TRBD2	TGTGCCAGTAGTATAGGGCCTAGCGGGAGCCAAGAGACCCAGTACTTC	CASSIGPSGSQETQYF
TRBV15	TRBJ2-1	few	NA	TGTGCCACCCGAGGGTTAGCCTCCTACAATGAGCAGTTCTTC	CATRGLASYNEQFF
TRBV7-6	TRBJ2-5	NA	NA	TGTGCCAGCAGCTTAAGCGAGTTTAGTTCGGTTTACCAGTACTTC	CASSLSEFSSVYQYF
TRBV30	TRBJ1-3	few	NA	TGTGCCTGGAGTTACGGCAGCGAAAACACCATATATTTT	CAWSYGSENTIYF
TRBV7-2	TRBJ2-2	NA	TRBD1	TGTGCCAGCAGCTTGGGCAGGGGGACCGGGGAGCTGTTTTTT	CASSLGRGTGELFF